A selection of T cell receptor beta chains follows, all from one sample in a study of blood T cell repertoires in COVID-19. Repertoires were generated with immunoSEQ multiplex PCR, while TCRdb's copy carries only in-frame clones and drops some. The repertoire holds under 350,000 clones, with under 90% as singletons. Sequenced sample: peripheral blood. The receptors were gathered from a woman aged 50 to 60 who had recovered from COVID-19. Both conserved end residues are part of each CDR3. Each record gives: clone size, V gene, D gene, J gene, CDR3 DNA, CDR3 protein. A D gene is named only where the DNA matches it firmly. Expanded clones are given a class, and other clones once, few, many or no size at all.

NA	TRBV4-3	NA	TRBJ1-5	TGCGCCAGCAGCCAAGATCGGAGACAGCCCCAGCATTTT	CASSQDRRQPQHF
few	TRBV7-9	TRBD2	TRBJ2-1	TGTGCCAGCAGCTCCCGGACTAGTTCCGATGAGCAGTTCTTC	CASSSRTSSDEQFF
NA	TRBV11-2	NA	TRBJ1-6	TGTGCCAGCAGCTTAGATCTATCACCCCTCCACTTT	CASSLDLSPLHF
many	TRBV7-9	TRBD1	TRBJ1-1	TGTGCCAGCAGCTTGCCCGGGACAGGTGAAGCTTTCTTT	CASSLPGTGEAFF
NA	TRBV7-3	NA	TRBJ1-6	TGTGCCAGCAGCTTGTTGAGCTCCTATAATTCACCCCTCCACTTT	CASSLLSSYNSPLHF
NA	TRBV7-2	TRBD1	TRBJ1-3	TGTGCCAGCAGCGCCGGGACAGACTCTGGAAACACCATATATTTT	CASSAGTDSGNTIYF
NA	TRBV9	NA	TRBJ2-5	TGTGCCAGCAGCGTAGGGACCTTAGCCCAGGACTCCCAAGAGACCCAGTACTTC	CASSVGTLAQDSQETQYF
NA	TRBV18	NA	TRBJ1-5	TGTGCCAGCTCACCACCTGACAGATTCAATCAGCCCCAGCATTTT	CASSPPDRFNQPQHF
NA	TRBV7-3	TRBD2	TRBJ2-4	TGTGCCAGCAGCAGGGAGGGGCGTTCGCTTAACCCTTTAGCCAAAAACATTCAGTACTTC	CASSREGRSLNPLAKNIQYF
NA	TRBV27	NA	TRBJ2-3	TGTGCCAGCAGTTTGGCGGGATCGGATACGCAGTATTTT	CASSLAGSDTQYF
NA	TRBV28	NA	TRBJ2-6	TGTGCCAGCAGGCCGACAGGCTCCTCTGGGGCCAACGTCCTGACTTTC	CASRPTGSSGANVLTF
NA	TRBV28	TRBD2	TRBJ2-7	TGTGCCAGCAGTGCATGGGCAGGGGCCGACCGGGGGGGGTCACCCTACGAGCAGTACTTC	CASSAWAGADRGGSPYEQYF
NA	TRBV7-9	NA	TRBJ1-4	TGTGCCAGCAGCTTAGTTGAAGGAGGGGAAAAACTGTTTTTT	CASSLVEGGEKLFF
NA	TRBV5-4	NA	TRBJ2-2	TGTGCCAGCAGCCCGGACCTAGGGGTCGGGGAGCTGTTTTTT	CASSPDLGVGELFF
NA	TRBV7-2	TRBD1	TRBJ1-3	TGTGCCAGCAGCTGGACAGGGACACCTGGAAACACCATATATTTT	CASSWTGTPGNTIYF
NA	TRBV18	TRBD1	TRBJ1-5	TGTGCCAGCTCGCAGACAGGGACGGGGCAGCCCCAGCATTTT	CASSQTGTGQPQHF
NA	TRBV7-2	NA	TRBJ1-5	TGTGCCAGCAGCTTAGCCGGGTATAGCAATCAGCCCCAGCATTTT	CASSLAGYSNQPQHF
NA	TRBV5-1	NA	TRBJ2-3	TGCGCCAGCAGCTTGGGGCTAGGGTTGAGGGCTAGCACAGATACGCAGTATTTT	CASSLGLGLRASTDTQYF
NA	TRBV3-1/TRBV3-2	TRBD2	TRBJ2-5	TGTGCCAGCAGCTTGCAGCGGGAGGGCCGGTCGAGAGAGACCCAGTACTTC	CASSLQREGRSRETQYF
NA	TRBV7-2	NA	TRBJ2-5	TGTGCCAGCAGCTCCTATGGGGCAAGGGAGACCCAGTACTTC	CASSSYGARETQYF
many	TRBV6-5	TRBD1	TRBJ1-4	TGTGCCAGCAGTCGGGACAGGTCGAGTGAAAAACTGTTTTTT	CASSRDRSSEKLFF
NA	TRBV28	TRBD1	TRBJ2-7	TGTGCCAGCAGATATCCCGGGACAGGCCCTTCCTACGAGCAGTACTTC	CASRYPGTGPSYEQYF
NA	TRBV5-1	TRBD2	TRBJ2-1	TGCGCCAGCAGCTTGGCGAGTAGCGGGGGCCAATACAATGAGCAGTTCTTC	CASSLASSGGQYNEQFF
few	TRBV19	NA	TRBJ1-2	TGTGCCAGTAGTACAGACGGGGTAGGGAACTATGGCTACACCTTC	CASSTDGVGNYGYTF
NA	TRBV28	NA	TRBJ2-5	TGTGCCAGCAAGAAACAGATGATGACTAGACTTAGTGAGACCCAGTACTTC	CASKKQMMTRLSETQYF
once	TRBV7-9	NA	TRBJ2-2	TGTGCCAGCAGCTTAGGAACGGACACCGGGGAGCTGTTTTTT	CASSLGTDTGELFF
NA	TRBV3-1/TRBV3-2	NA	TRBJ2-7	TGTGCCAGCAGCCAAGCCTTCTACGAGCAGTACTTC	CASSQAFYEQYF
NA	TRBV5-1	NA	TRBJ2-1	TGCGCCAGCAGCTTTAGGGGACTCAGGGGGGCCGTCTACAATGAGCAGTTCTTC	CASSFRGLRGAVYNEQFF
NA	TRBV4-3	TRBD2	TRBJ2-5	TGCGCCAGCAGCCAAGAACGAGCGGGAGCCGGAGAGACCCAGTACTTC	CASSQERAGAGETQYF
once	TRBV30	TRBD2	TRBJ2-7	TGTGCCTGGAACCTCGGACTAGCGGGAGCGCAGACCTACGAGCAGTACTTC	CAWNLGLAGAQTYEQYF
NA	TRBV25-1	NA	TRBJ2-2	TGTGCCAGCAGTGATGTCAGGTGGGACACCGGGGAGCTGTTTTTT	CASSDVRWDTGELFF
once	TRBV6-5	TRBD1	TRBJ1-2	TGTGCCAGCAGTCCGGGACAGGGAAACTATGGCTACACCTTC	CASSPGQGNYGYTF
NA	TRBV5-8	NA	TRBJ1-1	TGTGCCAGCAGCTTGTGGCAGGCCACTGAAGCTTTCTTT	CASSLWQATEAFF
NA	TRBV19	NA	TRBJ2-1	TGTGCCAGTTCCCCCCCCAGGGACTACAATGAGCAGTTCTTC	CASSPPRDYNEQFF
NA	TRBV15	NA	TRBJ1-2	TGTGCCACCAGCAGAGATTCCCTAGCGACGAGCTATGGCTACACCTTC	CATSRDSLATSYGYTF
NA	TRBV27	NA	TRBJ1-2	TGTGCCAGCAGTTTATCCGTGGGACAATCCATTAACTATGGCTACACCTTC	CASSLSVGQSINYGYTF
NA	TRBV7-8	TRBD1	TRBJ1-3	TGTGCCAGCAGCTTAGGGGCAGGGGGAGGAAACACCATATATTTT	CASSLGAGGGNTIYF
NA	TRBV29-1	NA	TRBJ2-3	TGCAGCGTTGAAGGAGGTAGCACAGATACGCAGTATTTT	CSVEGGSTDTQYF
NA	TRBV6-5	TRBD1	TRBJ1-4	TGTGCCAGCCAGGCTTCCAGGGGGCAGAAACTGTTTTTT	CASQASRGQKLFF
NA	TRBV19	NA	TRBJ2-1	TGTGCCAGTCGACCAACTTGGGGAGGCTACAATGAGCAGTTCTTC	CASRPTWGGYNEQFF
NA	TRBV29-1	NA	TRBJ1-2	TGCAGCGTTGCCGGTCGCACCGATGGCTACACCTTC	CSVAGRTDGYTF
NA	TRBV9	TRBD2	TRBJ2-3	TGTGCCAGCAGCGTAGGGACTAGCGGGGGCACAGATACGCAGTATTTT	CASSVGTSGGTDTQYF
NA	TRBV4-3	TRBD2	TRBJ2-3	TGCGCCAGCAGCCAAAGAGCGGGGGGAATGGGGAAGAATACGCAGTATTTT	CASSQRAGGMGKNTQYF
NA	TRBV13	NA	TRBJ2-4	TGTGCCAGCAGCTTATACCGACTGAAGAATCCCAAAAACATTCAGTACTTC	CASSLYRLKNPKNIQYF
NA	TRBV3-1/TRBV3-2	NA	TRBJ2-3	TGTGCCAGCAGCGGGCATGGAATGACAGATACGCAGTATTTT	CASSGHGMTDTQYF
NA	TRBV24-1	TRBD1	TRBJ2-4	TGTGCCACCAGCCAGGGGGTCGGCATTCAGTACTTC	CATSQGVGIQYF
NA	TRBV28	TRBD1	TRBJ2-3	TGTGCCAGCAGTTTGGCTGCGACAGGGGATACGCAGTATTTT	CASSLAATGDTQYF
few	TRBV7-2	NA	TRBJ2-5	TGTGCCAGCAGCCCAACCGGGAACCAAGAGACCCAGTACTTC	CASSPTGNQETQYF
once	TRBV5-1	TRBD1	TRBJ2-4	TGCGCCAGCAGCTTGGACGGACAGGGGATTAACATTCAGTACTTC	CASSLDGQGINIQYF
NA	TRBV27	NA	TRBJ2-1	TGTGCCAGCAGTTTCAGAACCTACAATGAGCAGTTCTTC	CASSFRTYNEQFF
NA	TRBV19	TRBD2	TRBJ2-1	TGTGCCAGTAGTAGTCCTGCGACTAGCGGGAGTTTTTTGAATGAGCAGTTCTTC	CASSSPATSGSFLNEQFF
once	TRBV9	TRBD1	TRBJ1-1	TGTGCCAGCAGTAGGGGGCAGAACACTGAAGCTTTCTTT	CASSRGQNTEAFF
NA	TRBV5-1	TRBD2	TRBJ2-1	TGCGCCAGCAGCTGGGGGACTAGCGGGAATGGTGAGTTCTTC	CASSWGTSGNGEFF
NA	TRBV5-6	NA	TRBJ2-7	TGTGCCAGCAGCCTCCGGTACAGGGCCTACGAGCAGTACTTC	CASSLRYRAYEQYF
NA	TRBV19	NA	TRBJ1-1	TGTGCCAGTAGTAAGACAGGTTGGACTGAAGCTTTCTTT	CASSKTGWTEAFF
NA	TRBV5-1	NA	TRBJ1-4	TGCGCCAGCAGCTTGGATGTCGGAGGTGAAAAACTGTTTTTT	CASSLDVGGEKLFF
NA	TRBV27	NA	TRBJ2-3	TGTGCCAGCAGTTTATCGCGGGCGTCAGATACGCAGTATTTT	CASSLSRASDTQYF
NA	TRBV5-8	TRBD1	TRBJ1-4	TGTGCCAGCAGCTTGGGTCTAGTGGGGACAGGGAATGAAAAACTGTTTTTT	CASSLGLVGTGNEKLFF